The 20 T cell receptor beta chains below were found in one sample sequenced in a study of shared clonotypes between healthy human individuals. Clones were sequenced by immunoSEQ multiplex PCR, and TCRdb holds only the in-frame ones, with some missing. The table records more than 1.2 million clones, less than 99% of them present only once. The sample taken for sequencing was naive CD4+ T cells sorted from blood. Described subset: CD45RA+ positively selected. The receptors originated from a man aged 30-40 years in good health.

The chain combines TRBV15 with TRBJ1-2; no clear D. Trimming stripped 1 base from V and 5 bases from J, with 8 bases between. Germline loops: CDR1 LNHNV, CDR2 YYDKDF (reference sequence). The CDR3 loop spans 13 amino acids. CDR3 sequence: CATSRGRRYGYTF. Written as DNA, the CDR3 is TGTGCCACCAGCAGAGGGCGGCGTTATGGCTACACCTTC.

This chain uses TRBV5-4 with TRBJ1-2; 7 bases agree with TRBD1. V was pared by 5 bases and J by 4 bases, with 8 bases of the junction left unmatched. The CDR3 extends over 14 amino acids. Germline-derived CDR1 and CDR2 are SGHNT and YYREEE (reference sequence). CDR3 sequence reads: CASSTIQGRYGYTF. CDR3 DNA: TGTGCCAGCAGTACAATACAGGGGCGCTATGGCTACACCTTC.

This clone was seen once. The CDR3 bases are TGTGCCAGCAGCCCGGGACTAGCGGGAGGAGGGGGATACAATGAGCAGTTCTTC. This codes for CASSPGLAGGGGYNEQFF. The chain uses TRBV5-4 and TRBJ2-1, with 15 nucleotides matching TRBD2. CDR1 SGHNT and CDR2 YYREEE come from the germline V gene (reference sequence). This CDR3 contains 18 residues. V dropped 4 bases and J dropped 4; count of bases not matched to a gene: 9.

The CDR3 reads CASSLSGTADEQFF. As DNA, the CDR3 is TGCGCCAGCAGCTTATCAGGGACCGCCGATGAGCAGTTCTTC. This rearrangement joins TRBV5-1 to TRBJ2-1; D might be TRBD1 or TRBD2, each matching 5 bases. V was clipped by 2 bases and J by 8 bases, with 14 bases between them. The CDR3 is 14 residues long. CDR1 SGHRS and CDR2 YFSETQ come from the germline V gene.

The gene calls are TRBV5-5 and TRBJ2-7; 13 nucleotides align to TRBD2. This CDR3 is built from 16 residues. Germline assignment: CDR1 SGHKS and CDR2 YYEKEE (reference sequence). Trimming removed 3 bases from V and 5 bases from J; junction bases left unmatched: 8. In DNA form, the CDR3 reads TGTGCCAGCAGCTCCCTACTAGCGGGAGGGTTCCACGAGCAGTACTTC. It translates to CASSSLLAGGFHEQYF.

This chain joins TRBV15 and TRBJ1-2; D call uncertain. From germline, CDR1 is LNHNV and CDR2 YYDKDF (reference sequence). The V gene lost 4 bases and the J gene lost 4 bases, with 10 bases spanning the gap. CDR3 length equals 13 residues. CDR3 loop: CATSTSRFYGYTF. The DNA of the CDR3 is TGTGCCACCAGCACAAGCCGTTTCTATGGCTACACCTTC. Full variable domain (outside the CDR3, taken from reference TRBV15 and TRBJ1-2): DAMVIQNPRYQVTQFGKPVTLSCSQTLNHNVMYWYQQKSSQAPKLLFHYYDKDFNNEADTPDNFQSRRPNTSFCFLDIRSPGLGDTAMYLCATSTSRFYGYTFGSGTRLTVV.

In its sample, this clone was seen once. The CDR3 coding sequence is TGTGCCAGCAGTTTGGTGACGGGACTAGCGGGAGTCAATGAGCAGTTCTTC. Translation gives CASSLVTGLAGVNEQFF. The V call is TRBV28, the J call TRBJ2-1; 14 bases are a match to TRBD2. The J segment lost 6 bases and the V segment lost 3 bases, leaving 7 bases of the junction unmatched. From germline, CDR1 is MDHEN and CDR2 SYDVKM. The CDR3 loop spans 17 amino acids.

The V gene is TRBV9, the J gene TRBJ2-7; 14 bases are a match to TRBD2. V lost 0 bases, J lost 4 bases, and 3 bases stayed unmatched. Germline CDR1 and CDR2: SGDLS and YYNGEE. The CDR3 is made up of 16 amino acids. The CDR3: CASSVEGTSGRYEQYF. CDR3 in DNA: TGTGCCAGCAGCGTAGAGGGGACTAGCGGGAGATACGAGCAGTACTTC.

This chain joins TRBV5-1 and TRBJ1-2; D is perhaps TRBD1 (6 bases). V lost 1 base and J 3 bases, leaving 19 bases between the germline ends. The CDR3 runs 17 residues. CDR1 SGHRS and CDR2 YFSETQ come from the germline V gene. The CDR3 coding sequence is TGCGCCAGCAGCTTGATACACAGGGTTGCGGGTGACTATGGCTACACCTTC. This codes for CASSLIHRVAGDYGYTF.

The V gene is TRBV7-7, the J gene TRBJ2-2, with TRBD2 matching over 7 bases. Germline V gene sequence: CDR1 SSHAT, CDR2 FNYEAQ (reference sequence). CDR3 length equals 14 residues. The CDR3 DNA reads as TGTGCTGTAGCTAGCGGCAGCAACACCGGGGAGCTGTTTTTT. This translates into CAVASGSNTGELFF.

V is TRBV13 and J is TRBJ2-7, with D hard to call. There are 14 residues in the CDR3. The ends were cut back, 2 bases at V and 2 bases at J, with 10 bases in the middle. Germline V lookup: CDR1 PRHDT, CDR2 FYEKMQ (reference sequence). The CDR3 spells CASSLSSAPYEQYF. The CDR3 DNA reads TGTGCCAGCAGCTTAAGCTCAGCTCCCTACGAGCAGTACTTC.

This chain connects TRBV28 to TRBJ2-7; D tentatively reads TRBD1 or TRBD2 (5 bases each). CDR3 length: 15 residues. The V end was cut by 6 bases, the J end by 3 bases, with 18 bases between. Germline CDR1 reads MDHEN; CDR2 reads SYDVKM. CDR3 DNA: TGTGCCAGCAGGACCTATGTCAGGGAGTACTACGAGCAGTACTTC. Protein product: CASRTYVREYYEQYF. The full variable domain, its missing parts supplied by reference TRBV28 and TRBJ2-7, is DVKVTQSSRYLVKRTGEKVFLECVQDMDHENMFWYRQDPGLGLRLIYFSYDVKMKEKGDIPEGYSVSREKKERFSLILESASTNQTSMYLCASRTYVREYYEQYFGPGTRLTVT.

The CDR3 nucleotides are TGTGCCAGCAGTTTATCCCACCTCAACACTGAAGCTTTCTTT. Its protein is CASSLSHLNTEAFF. This chain links TRBV28 with TRBJ1-1; no definite D call. The CDR3 runs 14 residues. V was trimmed by 1 base and J by 2 bases, leaving 8 bases between them. From germline, CDR1 is MDHEN and CDR2 SYDVKM.

V gene TRBV9 combines with J gene TRBJ2-7, with TRBD1 matching 9 bases. The CDR3 extends over 14 amino acids. Germline V gene data show CDR1 as SGDLS and CDR2 as YYNGEE. With 4 bases clipped from V and 5 bases from J, the junction kept 7 bases outside the gene matches. The CDR3 DNA follows: TGTGCCAGCAGCAAAAGACAGGGGGTGGACGAGCAGTACTTC. This translates into CASSKRQGVDEQYF.

The chain has TRBV6-6 and TRBJ2-7, with D hard to call. V was pared by 5 bases and J by 3 bases, with 8 bases between. Germline CDR1 MNHNY, CDR2 SVGAGI (reference sequence). There are 12 residues in the CDR3. CDR3: CASSNPNYEQYF. The CDR3 DNA reads as TGTGCCAGCAGTAACCCAAACTACGAGCAGTACTTC.

This chain uses TRBV5-1 with TRBJ2-3, with 15 nucleotides matching TRBD2. The ends lost 4 bases at V and 5 bases at J; junction bases unmatched: 8. This CDR3 contains 17 residues. Germline CDR1 is SGHRS and CDR2 is YFSETQ. CDR3 loop: CASSQWTSGRAVDTQYF. The CDR3, as DNA: TGCGCCAGCAGCCAATGGACTAGCGGGAGGGCCGTAGATACGCAGTATTTT.

This chain joins TRBV2 and TRBJ1-5; D is undetermined. V lost 6 bases and J 0 bases, leaving 9 bases between the germline ends. The CDR3 extends over 14 amino acids. Looked up from germline, CDR1 is SNHLY and CDR2 is FYNNEI. The CDR3, as DNA: TGTGCCAGCAGGGCGAGTAATAGCAATCAGCCCCAGCATTTT. Translation: CASRASNSNQPQHF.

V usage is TRBV18 and J usage is TRBJ1-5; tentative D call: TRBD1 (6 bases). V lost 4 bases to trimming and J lost 4 bases, with 11 bases between them. Germline CDR1 KGHSH, CDR2 LQKENI. CDR3 length equals 14 residues. The CDR3 region has the DNA TGTGCCAGCTCACTACAGGGAACTAATCAGCCCCAGCATTTT. Its translation is CASSLQGTNQPQHF.

Note on this clone: The same CDR3 is also encoded by other DNA sequences in this sample. The rearrangement links TRBV7-9 to TRBJ1-4; 10 positions match TRBD1. Looked up from germline, CDR1 is SEHNR and CDR2 is FQNEAQ (reference sequence). CDR3 length: 14 residues. V was clipped by 5 bases and J by 5 bases; unmatched bases: 2. The CDR3 protein is CASSRTGGNEKLFF. The CDR3 DNA is TGTGCCAGCAGCAGGACAGGGGGGAATGAAAAACTGTTTTTT.

This clone came up once. The chain joins TRBV11-2 to TRBJ2-3; D not certain. The germline V and J ends were trimmed by 5 bases and 1 base, with 16 bases remaining between them. The CDR3 length is 16 residues. The germline V gene has CDR1 SGHAT and CDR2 FQNNGV. The CDR3 DNA sequence: TGTGCCAGCAGCGGAACACCGGGCCTCGGCACAGATACGCAGTATTTT. Translating gives CASSGTPGLGTDTQYF.